A single sample gave rise to the 14 T cell receptor beta chains below, sequenced in a study of post-analysis software for immune sequencing data. Study conclusions and caveats: In patients, about five TRBV segments were more frequent than in controls, with TRBV5-6, TRBV5-1 and TRBV20-1 among them.

What these receptors recognize is not known. TCR beta cDNA libraries included unique molecular identifiers. MiXCR was run by TCRdb on the PCR reads, yielding one entry per CDR3 protein. The profile shows fewer than 900,000 distinct CDR3 sequences, 46% of them singletons. The sequencing input was blood. Source of these receptors: a girl aged 5-17 years with multiple sclerosis.

This clonotype showed up just a few times. The rearrangement joins TRBV20-1 to TRBJ1-1; weak D call: TRBD1 (6 bases). The V end lost 4 bases, the J end lost 0 bases, and 15 bases lay between the germline ends. The CDR3 runs 15 residues. Germline V CDR1 and CDR2: DFQATT, SNEGSKA (reference sequence). In DNA form, the CDR3 reads TGCAGTGCTAACCCGGGGGCCGCGATGAACACTGAAGCTTTCTTT. Encoded protein: CSANPGAAMNTEAFF.

This clonotype turned up a few times. This chain links TRBV3-1 with TRBJ1-2; D is unresolved. V was clipped by 4 bases and J by 8 bases, with 14 bases between them. This CDR3 has 13 amino acids. Germline CDR1 is LGHDT and CDR2 is YNNKEL (reference sequence). The CDR3 nucleotides are TGTGCCAGCAGCCCCCACATGAGCGGAGGCTACACCTTC. Encoded protein: CASSPHMSGGYTF.

Concerning this clonotype: The junction and the germline gene differ at one end; a read error may be behind it. The J gene is TRBJ2-6, the V gene TRBV6-6, with D perhaps matching TRBD1 (5 bases). The CDR3 is 14 amino acids. Germline-derived CDR1 and CDR2 are MNHNY and SVGAGI (reference sequence). CDR3 residues: CASSPSSGANVRTF. CDR3 DNA sequence: TGTGCCAGCTCCCCTTCCTCTGGGGCCAACGTCCGGACTTTC.

This clonotype was seen more than once but under ten times. This chain links TRBV11-1 with TRBJ2-7; 10 bases fit TRBD2. This CDR3 is 22 amino acids long. Trimming removed 0 bases from V and 4 bases from J; junction bases left unmatched: 24. Germline V lookup: CDR1 SGHAT, CDR2 FQDESV (reference sequence). The CDR3 nucleotides are TGTGCCAGCAGCTTAGCGCTACGGGGTAGCGGGAGGTCGGGCCCTGAAATTTACGAGCAGTACTTC. This translates into CASSLALRGSGRSGPEIYEQYF.

This clonotype was observed a few times. V usage is TRBV12-3 or TRBV12-4 and J usage is TRBJ2-4, with D hard to call. The J call may be incorrect, as the DNA end agrees better with TRBJ2-7. The CDR3 sequence is 12 residues long. As DNA, the CDR3 is TGTGCCAGCAGTTTCGTCCAATACGAGCAGTACTTC. Translation gives CASSFVQYEQYF.

The rearrangement links TRBV6-5 to TRBJ2-4, with 9 bases identical to TRBD1. V was pared by 2 bases and J by 3 bases, with 8 bases of the junction left unmatched. Germline V gene data show CDR1 as MNHEY and CDR2 as SVGAGI. This CDR3 region has 17 residues. The CDR3 loop is CASSYRGQGFGKNIQYF. CDR3 nucleotide sequence: TGTGCCAGCAGTTACCGGGGACAGGGTTTTGGCAAAAACATTCAGTACTTC.

This sequence joins TRBV4-1 and TRBJ2-1, with D possibly matching TRBD1 (5 bases). Germline CDR1 MGHRA, CDR2 YSYEKL. This CDR3 is 16 amino acids long. The V end was cut by 2 bases, the J end by 4 bases, with 15 bases between. CDR3 protein: CASSQIIDRVYNEQFF. As DNA, the CDR3 is TGCGCCAGCAGCCAAATTATCGACAGAGTTTACAATGAGCAGTTCTTC.

A note on this clonotype: One end of the junction does not line up with germline, which may come from a read error. The chain recombines TRBV7-2 with TRBJ2-7; 7 bases are a match to TRBD2. The DNA end lines up better with TRBJ2-5; the J call may be wrong. Germline CDR1 and CDR2: SGHTA and FQGNSA. There are 14 residues in the CDR3. The CDR3 DNA sequence: TGTGCCGGCAGCTTAGACTGGGGGGGAGAGACCCAGTACTTC. This gives the protein CAGSLDWGGETQYF.

The genes are TRBV12-3 or TRBV12-4 and TRBJ1-1, with D possibly TRBD1 on 5 matching bases. The CDR3 length is 13 residues. Trimming took 5 bases from V and 8 from J, leaving 15 bases between them. CDR3 protein: CASSPGRQTEAFF. In DNA, the CDR3 is TGTGCCAGCAGTCCCGGCCGACAGACGGAAGCTTTCTTT.

This clonotype was picked up a small number of times. The chain uses TRBV5-1 and TRBJ1-2; D is unresolved. With 0 bases removed from V and 6 bases from J, the gap between germline ends came to 6 bases. The germline V gene has CDR1 SGHRS and CDR2 YFSETQ. This CDR3 has 12 residues. CDR3 DNA sequence: TGCGCCAGCAGCTTGGACAGTGATGGCTACACCTTC. Residues: CASSLDSDGYTF.

This clonotype appeared a few times. This chain joins TRBV9 and TRBJ2-7; D call uncertain. Germline CDR1 is SGDLS and CDR2 is YYNGEE. V was cut by 0 bases and J by 0 bases, with 13 bases left in between. The CDR3 sequence is 16 residues long. The CDR3 DNA reads TGTGCCAGCAGCGTAGGGGTTAGCACCGGCTCCTACGAGCAGTACTTC. Translated, it gives CASSVGVSTGSYEQYF.

CDR3 amino acids: CSEGAEDTQYF. The CDR3 region has the DNA TGCAGCGAGGGCGCGGAAGATACGCAGTATTTT. V is TRBV29-1 and J is TRBJ2-3; D is undetermined. Germline V gene sequence: CDR1 SQVTM, CDR2 ANQGSEA. V lost 7 bases to trimming and J lost 5 bases, with 10 bases between them. This CDR3 is built from 11 residues.

This clonotype was picked up a small number of times. The chain links TRBV7-2 to TRBJ1-2; D uncertain. With 1 base removed from V and 5 bases from J, the gap between germline ends came to 11 bases. The CDR3 consists of 14 residues. Germline CDR1 reads SGHTA; CDR2 reads FQGNSA. In DNA form, the CDR3 reads TGTGCCAGCAGCTTAGGGTCGTCGGAATATGGCTACACCTTC. Translating it yields CASSLGSSEYGYTF.

V gene TRBV2 combines with J gene TRBJ1-1; possibly TRBD1 for D (5 bases). Deletions cut 4 bases from V and 10 bases from J, with 22 bases between. This CDR3 spans 15 amino acids. The germline V gene has CDR1 SNHLY and CDR2 FYNNEI. In nucleotides, the CDR3 is TGTGCCAGCAGTGCCTTAGGGGCCCGATCGGTTGGAGCTTTCTTT. Translation: CASSALGARSVGAFF.